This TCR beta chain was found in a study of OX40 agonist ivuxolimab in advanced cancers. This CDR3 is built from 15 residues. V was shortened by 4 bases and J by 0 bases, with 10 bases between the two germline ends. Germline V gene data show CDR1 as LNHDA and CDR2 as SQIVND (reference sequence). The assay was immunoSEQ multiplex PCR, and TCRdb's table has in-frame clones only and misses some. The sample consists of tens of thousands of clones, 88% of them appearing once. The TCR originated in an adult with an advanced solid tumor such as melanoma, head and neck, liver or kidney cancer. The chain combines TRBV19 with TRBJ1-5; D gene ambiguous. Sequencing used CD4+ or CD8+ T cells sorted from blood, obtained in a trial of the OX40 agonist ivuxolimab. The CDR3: CASSTAPYSNQPQHF. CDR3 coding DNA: TGTGCCAGTAGTACGGCACCGTATAGCAATCAGCCCCAGCATTTT.